The 24 T cell receptor beta chains below all came from one sample that was sequenced in a study of T-cell memory formation after mild COVID-19. Each CDR3 protein gets one entry after TCRdb re-called the 5' RACE reads with MiXCR. The sample records about 340,000 distinct CDR3 sequences, around 13% being singletons. The sequencing input was PBMCs or a T cell subset sorted from them (not recorded which). The source of these receptors is a man between 18 and 29 years old who had mild COVID-19 (a few samples of this study predate the infection). Cell type and time point are not known.

The CDR3 here is CASSVSISETQYF. In DNA, the CDR3 is TGTGCCAGCAGCGTTAGTATTTCGGAGACCCAGTACTTC. The chain employs TRBV7-6 and TRBJ2-5, with D uncertain. Germline CDR1 is SGHVS and CDR2 is FNYEAQ. The V and J ends lost 5 bases and 5 bases respectively, with 12 bases between them. The CDR3 runs to 13 residues.

This clonotype was found many times. The V and J genes are TRBV7-3 and TRBJ2-1, with unresolved D. The CDR3 is made up of 13 amino acids. Trimming took 5 bases from V and 2 from J, leaving 7 bases between them. The germline CDR1 and CDR2 sequences are SGHTA and FQGTGA. CDR3 amino acids: CASSPGPYNEQFF. The CDR3 nucleotides are TGTGCCAGCAGCCCCGGTCCCTACAATGAGCAGTTCTTC.

This clonotype has just a few counts. The J gene is TRBJ1-2, the V gene TRBV12-3 or TRBV12-4; a weak D match, TRBD1 (5 bases). The CDR3 length is 11 residues. Deletions cut 7 bases from V and 5 bases from J, with 8 bases between. The CDR3 DNA reads TGTGCCAGCAAGGGGATGTATGGCTACACCTTC. Translation: CASKGMYGYTF.

This clonotype was counted only a few times. This chain links TRBV7-2 with TRBJ2-7; no firm D call. The germline gives CDR1 SGHTA, CDR2 FQGNSA. Trimming removed 6 bases at V and 2 bases at J, with 17 bases between. CDR3 size: 15 residues. The DNA of the CDR3 is TGTGCCAGCAGACCCTCCCGAGACTCCCCCTACGAGCAGTACTTC. This codes for CASRPSRDSPYEQYF.

This clonotype has more than one count but fewer than ten. The chain links TRBV24-1 to TRBJ2-5; either TRBD1 or TRBD2 may fit D (5 bases each). There are 16 residues in the CDR3. Germline CDR1 and CDR2: KGHDR and SFDVKD. Trimming removed 2 bases from V and 4 bases from J, with 16 bases in between. The CDR3 DNA sequence: TGTGCCACCAGTGATTCACCGGGACGGGGATCAGAGACCCAGTACTTC. Encoded protein: CATSDSPGRGSETQYF.

In its sample, this clonotype was seen many times. Written as DNA, the CDR3 is TGTGCCATCCGGACTAATCTCGATGAGCAGTTCTTC. Translated, it gives CAIRTNLDEQFF. The rearrangement joins TRBV11-2 to TRBJ2-1; TRBD2 is a possible D gene (6 bases). Trimming stripped 10 bases from V and 8 bases from J, with 15 bases between. This CDR3 is 12 amino acids long. CDR1 is SGHAT, CDR2 FQNNGV, per germline. Complete variable domain (other parts from reference TRBV11-2 and TRBJ2-1): EAGVAQSPRYKIIEKRQSVAFWCNPISGHATLYWYQQILGQGPKLLIQFQNNGVVDDSQLPKDRFSAERLKGVDSTLKIQPAKLEDSAVYLCAIRTNLDEQFFGPGTRLTVL.

This clonotype was seen a handful of times. The genes are TRBV5-1 and TRBJ2-1; D remains ambiguous. V lost 3 bases, J lost 6 bases, and 7 bases lay in between. Germline assignment: CDR1 SGHRS and CDR2 YFSETQ. The CDR3 extends over 12 amino acids. This CDR3 reads CASSSTSNEQFF. CDR3 nucleotide sequence: TGCGCCAGCAGCTCGACCAGCAATGAGCAGTTCTTC. The full variable domain, rest sourced from reference TRBV5-1 and TRBJ2-1, is KAGVTQTPRYLIKTRGQQVTLSCSPISGHRSVSWYQQTPGQGLQFLFEYFSETQRNKGNFPGRFSGRQFSNSRSEMNVSTLELGDSALYLCASSSTSNEQFFGPGTRLTVL.

This chain joins TRBV7-9 and TRBJ2-5, with 11 bases fitting TRBD1. Germline loops: CDR1 SEHNR, CDR2 FQNEAQ (reference sequence). This CDR3 is 17 amino acids long. V shed 2 bases and J 2 bases; nucleotides not matched to a gene: 7. CDR3 in DNA: TGTGCCAGCAGCTTATGGTTCGGGACAGGGGGGCAAGAGACCCAGTACTTC. Its protein product is CASSLWFGTGGQETQYF.

This clonotype has a handful of counts. As DNA, the CDR3 is TGTGCCAGCAGCTCTGCCGCGAGTAGCACAGATACGCAGTATTTT. Protein: CASSSAASSTDTQYF. The V call is TRBV7-9, the J call TRBJ2-3; unclear D gene. Looked up from germline, CDR1 is SEHNR and CDR2 is FQNEAQ (reference sequence). This CDR3 is 15 amino acids long. With 4 bases removed from V and 0 bases from J, the gap between germline ends came to 11 bases. The variable domain in full, with the rest retrieved from reference TRBV7-9 and TRBJ2-3, is DTGVSQNPRHKITKRGQNVTFRCDPISEHNRLYWYRQTLGQGPEFLTYFQNEAQLEKSRLLSDRFSAERPKGSFSTLEIQRTEQGDSAMYLCASSSAASSTDTQYFGPGTRLTVL.

The chain is built from TRBV5-1 and TRBJ1-1; TRBD1 aligns across 10 bases. The CDR3 length is 16 residues. Germline V CDR1 and CDR2: SGHRS, YFSETQ. The V segment lost 4 bases and the J segment 2 bases; nucleotides outside the gene matches: 8. The CDR3 is CASSKMTGGVNTEAFF. CDR3 DNA sequence: TGCGCCAGCAGCAAAATGACAGGGGGCGTCAACACTGAAGCTTTCTTT.

The rearrangement joins TRBV5-1 to TRBJ2-5; TRBD1 is a possible D gene (6 bases). The CDR3 length is 15 residues. Germline CDR1 is SGHRS and CDR2 is YFSETQ. V lost 2 bases, J lost 3 bases, and 14 bases lay in between. The CDR3 DNA is TGCGCCAGCAGCTTACAGGGCGGCTACGAAGAGACCCAGTACTTC. This sequence encodes CASSLQGGYEETQYF.

This clonotype was found many times. The V gene is TRBV27, the J gene TRBJ2-2; D uncertain. CDR1 is MNHEY, CDR2 SMNVEV, per germline (reference sequence). The CDR3 is 14 residues long. Between the trimmed V and J ends, which lost 3 bases and 6 bases, there was a span of 11 bases. DNA of the CDR3: TGTGCCAGCAGTTTCTCCGCCGTGTCCGGGGAGCTGTTTTTT. Translation: CASSFSAVSGELFF.

This rearrangement joins TRBV18 to TRBJ1-1; the D is unclear. The CDR3 covers 15 residues. From germline, CDR1 is KGHSH and CDR2 LQKENI. V lost 3 bases, J lost 1 base, and 12 bases lay in between. The CDR3 DNA reads as TGTGCCAGCTCACCGCTAAGATCGGGGAACACTGAAGCTTTCTTT. Translation gives CASSPLRSGNTEAFF.

At least ten counts were recorded for this clonotype. This chain joins TRBV12-3 or TRBV12-4 and TRBJ2-2, with D tentatively TRBD1 (5 bases). V was shortened by 3 bases and J by 5 bases, with 7 bases between the two germline ends. This CDR3 is built from 13 residues. The CDR3 DNA is TGTGCCAGCAGTTTCCAGGGAACCGGGGAGCTGTTTTTT. This sequence encodes CASSFQGTGELFF.

This clonotype was counted between two and nine times. The gene calls are TRBV9 and TRBJ2-1, with TRBD1 matching over 12 bases. The CDR3 is 16 amino acids. The V gene end was trimmed by 0 bases and the J gene end by 8 bases; junction bases not matched to a gene: 6. Germline-derived CDR1 and CDR2 are SGDLS and YYNGEE. The CDR3 bases are TGTGCCAGCAGCGTAGCCGGGACAGGGGGCTTGGATGAGCAGTTCTTC. Translating gives CASSVAGTGGLDEQFF.

This clonotype was recorded at least ten times. The V and J genes are TRBV5-1 and TRBJ2-7, with TRBD2 identical over 8 bases. The germline V gene encodes CDR1 SGHRS and CDR2 YFSETQ. The CDR3 is made up of 14 amino acids. V shed 3 bases and J 2 bases; nucleotides not matched to a gene: 4. The DNA of the CDR3 is TGCGCCAGCAGCTCCGGCGGGGGGACCTACGAGCAGTACTTC. Protein: CASSSGGGTYEQYF. Based on the CDR3 plus reference TRBV5-1 and TRBJ2-7, the full variable domain is KAGVTQTPRYLIKTRGQQVTLSCSPISGHRSVSWYQQTPGQGLQFLFEYFSETQRNKGNFPGRFSGRQFSNSRSEMNVSTLELGDSALYLCASSSGGGTYEQYFGPGTRLTVT.

This rearrangement joins TRBV7-3 to TRBJ2-2; D remains unclear. The germline CDR1 and CDR2 sequences are SGHTA and FQGTGA. The CDR3 spans 16 residues. V shed 2 bases and J shed 0 bases, with 10 bases lying between them. This chain's CDR3 is CASSLLGFANTGELFF. The CDR3 DNA reads as TGTGCCAGCAGCTTACTAGGATTCGCGAACACCGGGGAGCTGTTTTTT.

In its sample, this clonotype was seen many times. This chain joins TRBV20-1 and TRBJ1-1; 8 bases line up with TRBD1. The junction had 6 bases not matched to a gene; V was cut back by 4 bases and J by 5 bases. The CDR3 has 13 residues. CDR1 and CDR2 from the germline V gene are DFQATT and SNEGSKA (reference sequence). CDR3 region: CSATQGAETEAFF. As DNA, the CDR3 is TGCAGTGCTACCCAGGGGGCAGAAACTGAAGCTTTCTTT.

This clonotype was recorded a few times. J is TRBJ1-1 and V is TRBV20-1; D perhaps matches TRBD1 (6 bases). There are 15 residues in the CDR3. Trimming stripped 3 bases from V and 0 bases from J, with 14 bases between. CDR1 is DFQATT, CDR2 SNEGSKA, per germline (reference sequence). Written as DNA, the CDR3 is TGCAGTGCTAGCTTGCCAGGGGCCATGAACACTGAAGCTTTCTTT. Protein sequence: CSASLPGAMNTEAFF.

In this sample, this clonotype turned up many times. This chain joins TRBV6-5 and TRBJ2-1, with 9 bases lining up with TRBD2. This CDR3 has 15 amino acids. Losses at the gene ends were 0 bases for V and 10 bases for J; bases not matched to a gene: 7. In germline, CDR1 is MNHEY, CDR2 SVGAGI. The CDR3 region has the DNA TGTGCCAGCAGTTACTCTCGCGGGGGGGCCTACGAGCAGTTCTTC. It codes for CASSYSRGGAYEQFF.

This clonotype turned up a few times. This rearrangement joins TRBV2 to TRBJ1-5, with D uncertain. The germline V and J ends were trimmed by 6 bases and 3 bases, with 12 bases remaining between them. The germline CDR1 and CDR2 sequences are SNHLY and FYNNEI. This CDR3 contains 14 residues. The DNA of the CDR3 is TGTGCCAGCAGCCCTTTTATGAACAATCAGCCCCAGCATTTT. Residues: CASSPFMNNQPQHF.

The chain combines TRBV5-1 with TRBJ1-5, with a weak D call TRBD1 (5 bases). The CDR3 is made up of 15 amino acids. The germline V gene encodes CDR1 SGHRS and CDR2 YFSETQ. The V end lost 0 bases, the J end lost 0 bases, and 7 bases lay between the germline ends. CDR3 sequence (DNA): TGCGCCAGCAGCTTGGGGGACGGTAGCAATCAGCCCCAGCATTTT. Translated, it gives CASSLGDGSNQPQHF.

A single count supports this clonotype. This chain joins TRBV5-4 and TRBJ2-3; weak D call: TRBD2 (7 bases). Trimming left V 4 bases short and J 8 bases short, with 23 bases between. This CDR3 contains 16 residues. Germline-derived CDR1 and CDR2 are SGHNT and YYREEE (reference sequence). The CDR3 DNA follows: TGTGCCAGCAGCCCGGTTACGGGGGGCCTCGCAGGTACGCAGTATTTT. It codes for CASSPVTGGLAGTQYF. Drawing the rest from reference TRBV5-4 and TRBJ2-3, the complete variable domain is ETGVTQSPTHLIKTRGQQVTLRCSSQSGHNTVSWYQQALGQGPQFIFQYYREEENGRGNFPPRFSGLQFPNYSSELNVNALELDDSALYLCASSPVTGGLAGTQYFGPGTRLTVL.

This clonotype was found a few times. The rearrangement joins TRBV7-9 to TRBJ1-1, with 9 nucleotides matching TRBD1. Germline lookup yields CDR1 SEHNR and CDR2 FQNEAQ (reference sequence). V lost 5 bases to trimming and J lost 9 bases; unmatched junction nucleotides: 10. This CDR3 has 14 residues. Here the CDR3 reads CASSAGQGFHQAFF. The CDR3 DNA reads as TGTGCCAGCAGCGCGGGACAGGGCTTCCACCAAGCTTTCTTT.